This TCR beta chain was recovered during a study of beta chain features in type 1 diabetes (dated by TCRdb to between 2018 and 2020). Notes on the research overall: Mean age, gender distribution, total cell number and subset yield were not different between patients and healthy donors. A total of 90 million to 140 million sorted cells were examined across all samples, and RNA yield correlated strongly with the number of cells per subset. In the study, TCRB repertoires of sorted circulating CD4+ T cell subsets from recently diagnosed type 1 diabetes patients were compared with those of matched healthy donors. Regulatory and stem cell-like memory subsets were isolated from only 8 patients and roughly 8 healthy donors, whereas naive and central memory subsets came from all 30 or so donors. What the work shows at the level of the full study, not this receptor alone: Naive, central memory and regulatory TCRB repertoires appeared to be more similar among patients than among healthy donors. A moderate but significant shortening of TCRB CDR3 length was observed in type 1 diabetes patients in all four CD4+ subsets. Shorter templates might be favored by PCR, yet because patient and control samples were amplified and corrected together, any such skew would affect both groups equally. HLA sub-analyses involved small numbers of individuals, so any influence of HLA type on TCRB rearrangement remained unresolved. At VDJ recombination sites, type 1 diabetes patients had fewer insertions and more deleted nucleotides, which implies abnormalities in thymic rearrangement. Sequencing cDNA rather than genomic DNA could over-represent highly expressing activated cells, although activation and CD3 levels did not differ between groups.

From each donor, a single peripheral blood sample of approximately 0.11 L on average was drawn into heparinised tubes. Naive, central memory, regulatory and stem cell-like memory CD4+ T cells were sorted on a BD FACSAria II using a panel including CD45RO, CCR7, CD25, CD127, CD95 and CD27. All sorted populations exceeded 98% purity. Right away, PBMCs were isolated by Lymphoprep density gradient centrifugation and were stained directly, with no culture step. So that batch effects would be minimized, each experiment stained and sorted samples in pairs, pairing one healthy donor with one patient. The CDR3 sequence holds 17 residues, the cysteine and phenylalanine included. The sequence is cut down to CDR3 DNA, 51 bases in frame from base 1. CDR1 and CDR2 were assigned from the germline V gene as SGDLS and YYNGEE. Trimming removed 1 base from V and 7 bases from J; the gene matches leave 12 bases unexplained.

There are a few counts of this clone. The clone's antigen remains unknown. No much larger clone is present one base from it, and per-base qualities are unavailable. The entire isolated RNA was reverse transcribed using the High Capacity cDNA Reverse Transcription Kit, and thus expressed TCRB transcripts were sequenced. Naive, central memory and regulatory T cell samples underwent deep immunoSEQ sequencing, averaging roughly 3.4 million total reads per sample. Sorted cells were lysed in RLT buffer and RNA was extracted with DNase-treated RNeasy Micro or Mini kits, depending on cell number. To prevent cross-contamination, every cell subset was processed on its own, while patient and healthy donor samples were processed together. TCRB sequences were amplified from cDNA with the immunoSEQ multiplex PCR, producing 87-bp fragments spanning the CDR3 region. Amplicons were sequenced on the Illumina HiSeq platform. The authors processed their data as follows. PCR bias was computationally corrected using synthetic template baselines, reads within Hamming distance 2 were collapsed, and singletons that could not be merged were discarded. By aligning reads against IMGT, V, D and J genes, CDR3 length, and insertions or deletions at six rearrangement sites were assigned. Within each subset, clonotype counts were normalized to the number of sorted cells before true diversity and Gini coefficients were calculated with the tcR R package. Repertoire sharing was quantified using the overlap coefficient calculated on TCRB nucleotide sequences. Imported from immuneACCESS, the table was reduced by TCRdb to in-frame sequences with V and J called. These copies leave out some clones; in studies compared against another copy, an unresolved V gene accounts for under half, and the cause of the remainder is not known. V, J and clone size reflect that table, while D and trimming were determined from the DNA. The sample profile shows approximately 160,000 clones; under 9.5% of them were found once. The top ten clones comprise 0.55% to 0.65% of the sample.

This sequence was found in a man aged 18 to 29 in good health. Sample: central memory CD4+ T cells from blood. The chain is encoded by TRBV9 joined to TRBJ1-4, and 8 bases in between align with TRBD1. The DNA reads as follows: TGTGCCAGCAGCGTATCTACATTCAGGGGGCCCGGTGAAAAACTGTTTTTT. This yields the protein CASSVSTFRGPGEKLFF.